Below, 28 T cell receptor beta chains from the same sample are listed, as sequenced in a study of T cell repertoires in cytomegalovirus infection. TCRdb fed the reads into MiXCR, producing one record per CDR3 protein. In the table there are about 890,000 distinct CDR3 sequences, 31% of which are singletons. For these receptors, no antigen is known. This specimen was cultured CD8+ T cells from PBMCs, taken from culture after CMV antigen stimulation. These receptors came from a human donor in good health (CMV status not recorded). Some clones in this sample may be carry-over from other donors' samples.

The chain uses TRBV15 and TRBJ2-5, with D perhaps TRBD1 or TRBD2 (6 bases each). The germline V gene encodes CDR1 LNHNV and CDR2 YYDKDF (reference sequence). There are 14 residues in the CDR3. Between the trimmed V and J ends, which lost 6 bases and 5 bases, there was a span of 16 bases. CDR3 sequence (DNA): TGTGCCACCAGTACGGGGGCCCCAGATGAGACCCAGTACTTC. It codes for CATSTGAPDETQYF.

This chain joins TRBV7-8 and TRBJ1-5, with D uncertain. V was pared by 4 bases and J by 7 bases, with 11 bases between. The CDR3 consists of 13 residues. CDR1 and CDR2 from the germline V gene are SGHVS and FQNEAQ. DNA of the CDR3: TGTGCCAGCAGCTCCTCGGGGAGCCAGCCCCAGCATTTT. Protein: CASSSSGSQPQHF.

The chain couples TRBV11-1 to TRBJ1-1; perhaps TRBD1 as D (5 bases). Between the trimmed V and J ends, which lost 5 bases and 6 bases, there was a span of 13 bases. Germline V gene data show CDR1 as SGHAT and CDR2 as FQDESV (reference sequence). The length of the CDR3 is 13 residues. In DNA form, the CDR3 reads TGTGCCAGCAGCCAAGGGGTTATCCCTGAAGCTTTCTTT. Protein sequence: CASSQGVIPEAFF.

V gene TRBV29-1 combines with J gene TRBJ2-7; no definite D call. V gave up 2 bases and J gave up 0 bases, with 11 bases separating them. This CDR3 has 14 residues. Germline V gene data show CDR1 as SQVTM and CDR2 as ANQGSEA. The CDR3 reads CSVETGLSSYEQYF. In nucleotides, the CDR3 is TGCAGCGTTGAAACCGGGCTTAGCTCCTACGAGCAGTACTTC.

This clonotype was counted ten times or more. The chain carries TRBV12-5 and TRBJ2-3; tentatively, D is TRBD1 (5 bases). The germline V and J ends were trimmed by 6 bases and 5 bases, with 12 bases remaining between them. Germline V CDR1 and CDR2: LGHNT, FRNRAP. The CDR3 spans 13 residues. CDR3 loop: CASGTEILDTQYF. The CDR3 bases are TGTGCTAGTGGGACAGAAATCTTAGATACGCAGTATTTT. The complete variable domain, with remaining parts taken from reference TRBV12-5 and TRBJ2-3, reads DARVTQTPRHKVTEMGQEVTMRCQPILGHNTVFWYRQTMMQGLELLAYFRNRAPLDDSGMPKDRFSAEMPDATLATLKIQPSEPRDSAVYFCASGTEILDTQYFGPGTRLTVL.

This clonotype has only a few counts. The CDR3 here is CASRVDRGRETEAFF. CDR3 coding DNA: TGTGCCAGCAGAGTGGACAGGGGGCGAGAGACTGAAGCTTTCTTT. The J gene is TRBJ1-1, the V gene TRBV6-1; 11 bases agree with TRBD1. The germline CDR1 and CDR2 sequences are MNHNS and SASEGT. CDR3 size: 15 residues. V shed 6 bases, J shed 5 bases, and the junction held 8 bases outside the gene matches.

The chain couples TRBV5-5 to TRBJ2-7; perhaps D is TRBD1 or TRBD2 (5 bases each). This CDR3 has 16 amino acids. CDR1 and CDR2 from the germline V gene are SGHKS and YYEKEE (reference sequence). Trimming stripped 4 bases from V and 2 bases from J, with 19 bases between. The CDR3 here is CASSGGRSGSPYEQYF. DNA of the CDR3: TGTGCCAGCAGCGGGGGACGTTCCGGTTCCCCCTACGAGCAGTACTTC.

This chain uses TRBV7-9 with TRBJ2-4; the match to TRBD1 covers 9 bases. V shed 5 bases, J shed 2 bases, and the junction held 7 bases outside the gene matches. The germline CDR1 and CDR2 sequences are SEHNR and FQNEAQ (reference sequence). This CDR3 is 16 amino acids long. This CDR3 is CASSTTGGATKNIQYF. The CDR3 bases are TGTGCCAGCAGCACCACAGGGGGCGCAACCAAAAACATTCAGTACTTC.

The chain couples TRBV19 to TRBJ2-7, with 7 bases matching TRBD1. The germline gives CDR1 LNHDA, CDR2 SQIVND (reference sequence). This CDR3 is built from 14 residues. The V and J ends lost 0 bases and 5 bases, in that order; junction bases with no gene match: 4. The CDR3 DNA reads TGTGCCAGTAGTATAGATTCGGACAGGAACGAGCAGTACTTC. This encodes CASSIDSDRNEQYF.

This clonotype has at least ten counts. The genes are TRBV7-2 and TRBJ2-7, with D perhaps matching TRBD2 (7 bases). CDR3 length equals 15 residues. V lost 1 base to trimming and J lost 4 bases, with 14 bases between them. Germline V gene data show CDR1 as SGHTA and CDR2 as FQGNSA. The CDR3 sequence is CASSLEGGGHYEQYF. The CDR3 DNA is TGTGCCAGCAGCTTAGAGGGCGGGGGCCATTACGAGCAGTACTTC.

V usage is TRBV6-6 and J usage is TRBJ1-1; no clear D. Germline assignment: CDR1 MNHNY and CDR2 SVGAGI (reference sequence). The CDR3 consists of 16 residues. V was shortened by 0 bases and J by 3 bases, with 14 bases between the two germline ends. DNA for the CDR3: TGTGCCAGCAGTTACTCAGCGTGGACCCTGGACACTGAAGCTTTCTTT. This codes for CASSYSAWTLDTEAFF.

The chain is built from TRBV6-2 or TRBV6-3 and TRBJ2-7, with D perhaps given as TRBD1 or TRBD2 (5 bases each). The length of the CDR3 is 13 residues. V was pared by 7 bases and J by 3 bases, with 13 bases between. The germline CDR1 and CDR2 sequences are MNHEY and SVGEGT. The CDR3 is CASKTRGRYEQYV. In nucleotides, the CDR3 is TGTGCCAGCAAGACGAGGGGCCGCTACGAGCAGTACGTC.

The chain is built from TRBV12-5 and TRBJ1-2; no clear D gene. Germline V gives CDR1 LGHNT, CDR2 FRNRAP. V lost 6 bases and J lost 0, with 11 bases in between. The CDR3 length is 14 residues. The DNA for the CDR3 is TGTGCTAGTGGCCAGGAAGATCCTAACTATGGCTACACCTTC. Protein sequence: CASGQEDPNYGYTF.

This clonotype has more than one count but fewer than ten. The rearrangement uses TRBV5-5 and TRBJ2-2; 8 bases are shared with TRBD1. V was pared by 0 bases and J by 8 bases, with 6 bases of the junction left unmatched. Germline CDR1 and CDR2: SGHKS and YYEKEE (reference sequence). This CDR3 has 15 amino acids. The CDR3 region has the DNA TGTGCCAGCAGCTTGGGGTCAGGGGGCTCTGGGGAGCTGTTTTTT. It specifies CASSLGSGGSGELFF.

The chain employs TRBV7-9 and TRBJ2-3; 7 bases are a match to TRBD1. The CDR3 consists of 16 residues. Trimming cost V 5 bases and J 1 base; bases outside gene matches: 9. Germline CDR1 is SEHNR and CDR2 is FQNEAQ (reference sequence). In DNA, the CDR3 is TGTGCCAGCAGCCCGTTAGGGGGCCCGGGCACAGATACGCAGTATTTT. It yields the protein CASSPLGGPGTDTQYF.

This clonotype was seen only a few times. The chain employs TRBV4-1 and TRBJ2-1; D tentatively fits TRBD1 or TRBD2 (5 bases each). V lost 1 base to trimming and J lost 10 bases, with 14 bases between them. The length of the CDR3 is 14 residues. Germline lookup yields CDR1 MGHRA and CDR2 YSYEKL. CDR3 DNA: TGCGCCAGCAGCCAAGTTTCGTCCTGGGACGAGCAGTTCTTC. This translates into CASSQVSSWDEQFF.

The genes are TRBV27 and TRBJ1-2; 8 nucleotides match TRBD1. The CDR3 contains 17 residues. CDR1 and CDR2 (germline): MNHEY, SMNVEV (reference sequence). V was clipped by 2 bases and J by 2 bases; unmatched bases: 10. The CDR3 is CASSLQGANPVNYGYTF. The CDR3 DNA is TGTGCCAGCAGTTTACAGGGGGCGAACCCGGTCAACTATGGCTACACCTTC.

The V gene is TRBV4-3, the J gene TRBJ1-2; D possibly corresponds to TRBD1 (5 bases). Germline V CDR1 and CDR2: LGHNA, YSLEER. V was clipped by 0 bases and J by 8 bases, with 13 bases between them. CDR3 length equals 14 residues. This chain's CDR3 is CASSQDTGDRGYTF. The CDR3 coding sequence is TGCGCCAGCAGCCAAGATACGGGGGATCGAGGCTACACCTTC.

This clonotype was recorded many times. The chain couples TRBV7-9 to TRBJ1-1, with 7 bases that match TRBD1. The ends lost 0 bases at V and 4 bases at J; junction bases unmatched: 5. CDR3 size: 15 residues. Germline-derived CDR1 and CDR2 are SEHNR and FQNEAQ (reference sequence). CDR3 DNA: TGTGCCAGCAGCTTAGCAGGGGGCGCGGGCACTGAAGCTTTCTTT. Translated: CASSLAGGAGTEAFF.

This chain links TRBV29-1 with TRBJ1-2, with TRBD1 matching 9 bases. CDR1 and CDR2 from the germline V gene are SQVTM and ANQGSEA. J was trimmed by 4 bases and V by 0 bases; bases with no gene match: 6. The CDR3 covers 15 residues. The CDR3, as DNA: TGCAGCGTTGAAGATTGGGACAGGGAAGGCTATGGCTACACCTTC. It codes for CSVEDWDREGYGYTF.

The V and J genes are TRBV3-1 and TRBJ1-1; D remains ambiguous. V lost 4 bases and J 7 bases, leaving 13 bases between the germline ends. Germline CDR1 reads LGHDT; CDR2 reads YNNKEL (reference sequence). This CDR3 contains 13 residues. The CDR3 loop reads CASSPRTELEAFF. The DNA for the CDR3 is TGTGCCAGCAGCCCGAGGACGGAACTTGAAGCTTTCTTT.

V is TRBV7-8 and J is TRBJ2-7, with 7 nucleotides matching TRBD1. The CDR3 has 13 amino acids. Germline trimming cut 0 bases from V and 6 bases from J; bases unmatched to any gene: 2. Germline loops: CDR1 SGHVS, CDR2 FQNEAQ. The CDR3 region is CASSLAYRGEQYV. As DNA, the CDR3 is TGTGCCAGCAGCTTAGCTTACAGGGGCGAGCAGTACGTC.

The genes are TRBV20-1 and TRBJ2-2, with unresolved D. CDR1 DFQATT and CDR2 SNEGSKA come from the germline V gene (reference sequence). The CDR3 loop spans 15 amino acids. The V gene lost 4 bases and the J gene lost 0 bases, with 12 bases spanning the gap. CDR3 residues: CSAMPDGANTGELFF. CDR3 DNA: TGCAGTGCTATGCCGGACGGAGCGAACACCGGGGAGCTGTTTTTT.

This clonotype was seen only a few times. The V and J genes are TRBV20-1 and TRBJ2-2; D might be TRBD2 (8 bases). Germline CDR1 is DFQATT and CDR2 is SNEGSKA (reference sequence). Trimming shortened V by 0 bases and J by 4 bases, and 24 bases separated the two germline ends. The CDR3 is 19 residues long. CDR3 residues: CSARDPLGGGKGATGELFF. CDR3 DNA sequence: TGCAGTGCTAGAGATCCGCTCGGGGGGGGAAAGGGGGCCACCGGGGAGCTGTTTTTT.

J is TRBJ1-4 and V is TRBV9; TRBD1 matches 7 bases. Trimming cost V 1 base and J 0 bases; bases outside gene matches: 6. The CDR3 has 17 amino acids. Germline V gene data show CDR1 as SGDLS and CDR2 as YYNGEE. Here the CDR3 reads CASSVSQGVATNEKLFF. The DNA of the CDR3 is TGTGCCAGCAGCGTAAGTCAGGGGGTTGCAACTAATGAAAAACTGTTTTTT.

J is TRBJ2-7 and V is TRBV28; possibly TRBD1 for D (5 bases). Trimming took 4 bases from V and 2 from J, leaving 9 bases between them. In germline, CDR1 is MDHEN, CDR2 SYDVKM. There are 13 residues in the CDR3. CDR3 in amino acids: CASSSDSTYEQYV. As DNA, the CDR3 is TGTGCCAGCAGTTCCGACAGTACCTACGAGCAGTACGTC.

The V and J genes are TRBV6-1 and TRBJ2-7; D is undetermined. The V and J ends lost 1 base and 6 bases respectively, with 16 bases between them. The germline gives CDR1 MNHNS, CDR2 SASEGT. The length of the CDR3 is 15 residues. CDR3 sequence reads: CASSEEKQSSTEQYV. DNA of the CDR3: TGTGCCAGCAGTGAAGAGAAACAGTCCTCTACCGAGCAGTACGTC.

Only one count was recorded for this clonotype. The chain links TRBV7-6 to TRBJ1-3; perhaps TRBD1 as D (6 bases). Germline CDR1 is SGHVS and CDR2 is FNYEAQ. Trimming cost V 1 base and J 1 base, with 14 bases left between them. This CDR3 region has 17 residues. Here the CDR3 reads CASSLGAGEGSGNTIYF. CDR3 coding DNA: TGTGCCAGCAGCTTAGGGGCAGGGGAGGGTTCTGGAAACACCATATATTTT.